The clone carrying this TCR beta chain was seen a few times. What it recognizes is unknown. This specimen belongs to a study of early T cells in non-severe SARS-CoV-2 infection. Turning to the study itself: The chains were unpaired, and the sequenced material was bulk RNA from unsorted whole blood. Study-level findings and limits: Matching results from VDJdb favored anti-spike CD8 responses, leaving private and CD4 specificities undetected.

cDNA molecules, individually, were tagged with unique molecular identifiers. TCRdb ran MiXCR on the 5' RACE reads and lists one entry per CDR3 protein. The sample includes under 85,000 distinct CDR3 sequences, about 14% of them seen just once. V shed 6 bases and J shed 1 base, with 9 bases lying between them. The CDR3 length is 13 residues. Looked up from germline, CDR1 is MNHNY and CDR2 is SVGAGI (reference sequence). Sequencing used whole blood, obtained at baseline. The origin of this receptor is an adult who was a healthcare worker with PCR-confirmed SARS-CoV-2 infection or an uninfected control (not recorded which). The chain joins TRBV6-6 to TRBJ1-1, with a weak D call TRBD1 (5 bases). The CDR3 loop reads CASSSGGNTEAFF. The CDR3 DNA follows: TGTGCCAGCAGCAGTGGGGGGAACACTGAAGCTTTCTTT.